Sequencing of this T cell receptor (beta chain) was carried out in a study of blood T cell repertoires in COVID-19. Turning to the study itself: The United States, Italy and Spain supplied acute and convalescent COVID-19 samples. PBMCs, B-cell-depleted T cells, or T cells were the source of the cDNA or gDNA that made up the material.

This CDR3 is built from 14 residues. CDR1 is SNHLY and CDR2 is FYNNEI in the germline V gene. Losses at the gene ends were 6 bases for V and 1 base for J; bases not matched to a gene: 2. Study processing details: How many nucleated cells were present was estimated from reference gene primer amplification. Sequencing was performed with immunoSEQ multiplex PCR; in TCRdb, only in-frame clones are kept and a portion is missing. V and J calls and clone size are as listed in that table; D and trimming were resolved from the DNA. The sample lists tens of thousands of clones; approximately 92% were seen once.

This receptor was obtained from a woman between 55 and 75 years old with COVID-19, enrolled during active disease. Sequencing used peripheral blood. This chain connects TRBV2 to TRBJ1-5; 8 bases fit TRBD1. The CDR3 DNA reads as TGTGCCAGCAGGGACAGGGCAAGCAATCAGCCCCAGCATTTT. It encodes CASRDRASNQPQHF.